One and the same sample provided the 16 T cell receptor beta chains below, sequenced in a study of CD8+CD57+ T cells in acquired aplastic anemia. CDR3 and TCR beta VDJ profiling relied on genomic DNA as the template. TCRdb reprocessed the reads with MiXCR, giving one entry per CDR3 protein. The sample holds 150,000 or so distinct CDR3 sequences, 47% seen once. Before being chosen for sequencing, patients had shown CD8+CD57+ cell expansion by flow cytometry. Source material: sorted CD4+, CD8+, or CD8+CD57+ T cells (not recorded which) from PBMCs. These receptors were taken from a human donor with aplastic anemia.

The chain joins TRBV28 to TRBJ1-1; D not certain. Looked up from germline, CDR1 is MDHEN and CDR2 is SYDVKM. Trimming took 2 bases from V and 5 from J, leaving 9 bases between them. This CDR3 is built from 13 residues. The CDR3 region is CASSLLGQTEAFF. DNA of the CDR3: TGTGCCAGCAGTTTACTCGGGCAAACTGAAGCTTTCTTT.

This rearrangement joins TRBV19 to TRBJ2-3, with 9 bases aligning to TRBD1. This CDR3 region has 15 residues. V lost 7 bases to trimming and J lost 2 bases; unmatched junction nucleotides: 7. Germline values: CDR1 LNHDA, CDR2 SQIVND (reference sequence). CDR3 in DNA: TGTGCCAGTACCTCGGGACAGGGCCACACAGATACGCAGTATTTT. It yields the protein CASTSGQGHTDTQYF.

This clonotype has ten or more counts. The rearrangement joins TRBV30 to TRBJ1-1; D is unresolved. Germline V lookup: CDR1 GTSNPN, CDR2 SVGIG (reference sequence). The CDR3 contains 12 residues. V lost 2 bases, J lost 10 bases, and 14 bases lay in between. The CDR3 loop reads CAWSLLRSLAFF. Here the CDR3 DNA reads TGTGCCTGGAGTCTGCTGCGGTCGCTAGCTTTCTTT. The full variable domain, rest sourced from reference TRBV30 and TRBJ1-1, is SQTIHQWPATLVQPVGSPLSLECTVEGTSNPNLYWYRQAAGRGLQLLFYSVGIGQISSEVPQNLSASRPQDRQFILSSKKLLLSDSGFYLCAWSLLRSLAFFGQGTRLTVV.

V gene TRBV25-1 combines with J gene TRBJ2-1, with a weak D call TRBD1 (6 bases). V was cut by 4 bases and J by 7 bases, with 11 bases left in between. This CDR3 is 13 amino acids long. Germline CDR1 and CDR2: MGHDK and SYGVNS. CDR3 nucleotides: TGTGCCAGCAGTGTCCAAGGGGGAAATGAGCAGTTCTTC. Translating gives CASSVQGGNEQFF.

Concerning this clonotype: Sequence at one end of the junction differs from germline and may be a read error. The chain recombines TRBV6-5 with TRBJ1-5; D is ambiguous. Per germline, CDR1 MNHEY and CDR2 SVGAGI. This CDR3 spans 14 amino acids. The DNA of the CDR3 is TGTGCCAGCAGTTCGCGTCCCAGTGGTCAGCCCCAGCGTTTT. Amino acid sequence: CASSSRPSGQPQRF.

This sequence joins TRBV9 and TRBJ2-5, with TRBD2 matching over 8 bases. The CDR3 is 15 residues long. Germline V gene lookup returns CDR1 SGDLS and CDR2 YYNGEE. V gave up 1 base and J gave up 2 bases; unmatched junction bases: 4. CDR3 sequence reads: CASSVTGRGQETQYF. The CDR3 nucleotides read TGTGCCAGCAGCGTAACCGGGAGGGGGCAAGAGACCCAGTACTTC.

This sequence joins TRBV7-3 and TRBJ1-1; a weak D match, TRBD1 (6 bases). The CDR3 is made up of 13 amino acids. Germline V gives CDR1 SGHTA, CDR2 FQGTGA. Trimming shortened V by 6 bases and J by 4 bases, and 12 bases separated the two germline ends. Here the CDR3 DNA reads TGTGCCAGCAGACGACAGGCAGGCACTGAAGCTTTCTTT. Translation gives CASRRQAGTEAFF.

Of note for this clonotype: A read error may be the cause here, since a much bigger clone is one base away. The V and J genes are TRBV7-9 and TRBJ1-3; D is possibly TRBD1 (6 bases). Germline CDR1 reads SEHNR; CDR2 reads FQNEAQ (reference sequence). There are 15 residues in the CDR3. CDR3 protein: CVSTRGSSSGNTIHF. The CDR3 region has the DNA TGTGTCAGCACCAGGGGATCTAGCTCTGGAAACACCATACATTTT.

V and J are TRBV9 and TRBJ2-3; D might be TRBD2 (6 bases). The CDR3 consists of 16 residues. The germline V gene encodes CDR1 SGDLS and CDR2 YYNGEE. Trimming pared 2 bases from V and 1 base from J, leaving 14 bases between. CDR3 protein: CASSVGGTPRTDTQYF. The DNA of the CDR3 is TGTGCCAGCAGCGTTGGCGGGACGCCTCGCACAGATACGCAGTATTTT.

The chain couples TRBV6-1 to TRBJ1-4, with D tentatively TRBD1 (6 bases). V dropped 4 bases and J dropped 3 bases, with 18 bases sitting between them. The CDR3 sequence is 17 residues long. Germline V CDR1 and CDR2: MNHNS, SASEGT. The CDR3 DNA sequence: TGTGCCAGCAGTGCAGGGGCCAGCAATGCGGCTAATGAAAAACTGTTTTTT. It yields the protein CASSAGASNAANEKLFF.

This chain connects TRBV11-1 to TRBJ2-3; 7 positions match TRBD1. V lost 5 bases and J lost 2; bases outside the gene matches: 7. The germline gives CDR1 SGHAT, CDR2 FQDESV (reference sequence). This CDR3 is 15 amino acids long. The CDR3 bases are TGTGCCAGCAGCGCAAGGACAGGCATCACAGATACGCAGTATTTT. Its protein is CASSARTGITDTQYF.

This rearrangement joins TRBV25-1 to TRBJ2-7, with 11 positions matching TRBD2. The trim removed 5 bases at V and 2 bases at J, leaving 20 bases unmatched. Per germline, CDR1 MGHDK and CDR2 SYGVNS. This CDR3 contains 20 residues. The CDR3 loop reads CASSPKQGTAGTSGTYEQYF. The CDR3 region has the DNA TGTGCCAGCAGTCCGAAACAAGGGACAGCCGGGACTAGCGGTACCTACGAGCAGTACTTC.

DNA for the CDR3: TGTGCCAGTAGGGGACGAGTCTATGGCTACACCTTC. It codes for CASRGRVYGYTF. The chain combines TRBV19 with TRBJ1-2; a possible D gene is TRBD1 (5 bases). CDR1 is LNHDA, CDR2 SQIVND, per germline (reference sequence). The CDR3 spans 12 residues. Trimming stripped 6 bases from V and 4 bases from J, with 9 bases between. Combining the CDR3 with reference TRBV19 and TRBJ1-2 gives the whole variable domain DGGITQSPKYLFRKEGQNVTLSCEQNLNHDAMYWYRQDPGQGLRLIYYSQIVNDFQKGDIAEGYSVSREKKESFPLTVTSAQKNPTAFYLCASRGRVYGYTFGSGTRLTVV.

The chain employs TRBV10-2 and TRBJ2-7, with 9 bases matching TRBD1. With 6 bases clipped from V and 2 bases from J, the junction kept 5 bases outside the gene matches. There are 14 residues in the CDR3. Germline V gene lookup returns CDR1 WSHSY and CDR2 SAAADI. This chain's CDR3 is CASRKGQGTYEQYF. Here the CDR3 DNA reads TGCGCCAGCAGGAAGGGACAGGGAACCTACGAGCAGTACTTC.

This chain links TRBV10-3 with TRBJ1-5, with TRBD1 as a possible D gene (5 bases). The length of the CDR3 is 13 residues. Germline V gene sequence: CDR1 ENHRY, CDR2 SYGVKD. Trimming took 8 bases from V and 2 from J, leaving 10 bases between them. The CDR3 sequence is CAIARDGNQPQHF. CDR3 in DNA: TGTGCCATCGCCCGGGACGGCAATCAGCCCCAGCATTTT.

This clonotype showed up many times. The genes are TRBV9 and TRBJ2-1; D is unclear. The germline V gene has CDR1 SGDLS and CDR2 YYNGEE. V was shortened by 0 bases and J by 3 bases, with 13 bases between the two germline ends. This CDR3 region has 16 residues. CDR3 amino acids: CASSVDGKGLYNEQFF. CDR3 nucleotides: TGTGCCAGCAGCGTAGACGGAAAAGGGCTCTACAATGAGCAGTTCTTC.